The 13 T cell receptor beta chains presented below share a single source sample, sequenced in a study of CD8+ T cells in alopecia areata. Specified treatment: oral pan-JAK inhibitor, 5-10 mg twice daily. cDNA reverse transcribed from extracted RNA served as the sequencing template. Sequenced by immunoSEQ multiplex PCR; TCRdb stores in-frame clones only, minus some. The table lists approximately 190,000 clones, about 62% of them singletons. Here the sequenced sample was CD4+ T cells sorted from blood, taken at week 24, from a patient treated with tofacitinib. The receptors originated from a human donor with alopecia areata.

The chain combines TRBV29-1 with TRBJ2-3; the D gene is possibly TRBD1 (6 bases). Germline CDR1 is SQVTM and CDR2 is ANQGSEA. This CDR3 has 14 amino acids. V shed 3 bases and J shed 2 bases, with 12 bases lying between them. The CDR3 nucleotides read TGCAGCGTTGATAATCAGGGGATCACAGATACGCAGTATTTT. This translates into CSVDNQGITDTQYF.

The V and J genes are TRBV5-1 and TRBJ1-1; D unclear. CDR3 length equals 13 residues. Germline CDR1 is SGHRS and CDR2 is YFSETQ. Trimming took 5 bases from V and 3 from J, leaving 11 bases between them. In DNA, the CDR3 is TGCGCCAGCAGGGGAAGCGGCGACACTGAAGCTTTCTTT. It translates to CASRGSGDTEAFF.

As concerns this clone: This sample also contains other DNA sequences that code for the same CDR3. The chain employs TRBV4-1 and TRBJ2-1; no definite D call. The CDR3 runs to 15 residues. Trimming stripped 4 bases from V and 0 bases from J, with 10 bases between. Germline V CDR1 and CDR2: MGHRA, YSYEKL. CDR3 residues: CASSPSPSSYNEQFF. The CDR3 bases are TGCGCCAGCAGCCCCTCGCCTAGCTCCTACAATGAGCAGTTCTTC.

This chain uses TRBV2 with TRBJ2-7; D is possibly TRBD1 (5 bases). Trimming took 6 bases from V and 4 from J, leaving 10 bases between them. Germline-derived CDR1 and CDR2 are SNHLY and FYNNEI. CDR3 length: 12 residues. This CDR3 is CASRPQGYEQYF. In DNA, the CDR3 is TGTGCCAGCAGGCCCCAGGGTTACGAGCAGTACTTC.

This clone was detected a few times. The chain combines TRBV7-3 with TRBJ2-1; TRBD2 might be the D (6 bases). Deletions cut 5 bases from V and 0 bases from J, with 14 bases between. CDR3 length: 16 residues. CDR1 is SGHTA, CDR2 FQGTGA, per germline. The CDR3 coding sequence is TGTGCCAGCAGCCACGTGGGGACTCTCTCCTACAATGAGCAGTTCTTC. Encoded protein: CASSHVGTLSYNEQFF.

The chain is built from TRBV7-2 and TRBJ2-1; D ambiguous. Germline CDR1 reads SGHTA; CDR2 reads FQGNSA. Trimming stripped 1 base from V and 6 bases from J, with 1 base between. This CDR3 has 11 amino acids. The CDR3, as DNA: TGTGCCAGCAGCTTAGGCAATGAGCAGTTCTTC. Amino acids: CASSLGNEQFF.

The genes are TRBV7-2 and TRBJ2-2; 7 bases fit TRBD1. Germline V gene sequence: CDR1 SGHTA, CDR2 FQGNSA. V shed 5 bases and J 7 bases; nucleotides not matched to a gene: 7. The CDR3 spans 14 residues. The CDR3: CASSPTGWHGELFF. The CDR3 nucleotides read TGTGCCAGCAGCCCGACAGGGTGGCACGGGGAGCTGTTTTTT.

This sequence joins TRBV19 and TRBJ2-3, with 9 bases lining up with TRBD1. The CDR3 extends over 17 amino acids. J lost 10 bases, V lost 2 bases, and 16 bases had no gene match. In germline, CDR1 is LNHDA, CDR2 SQIVND (reference sequence). CDR3 region: CASSIPTGQGAYQPQYF. The DNA for the CDR3 is TGTGCCAGTAGTATACCAACGGGACAGGGCGCCTACCAACCGCAGTATTTT.

V gene TRBV11-1 combines with J gene TRBJ2-5; D might be TRBD2 (6 bases). The germline gives CDR1 SGHAT, CDR2 FQDESV (reference sequence). The V end was cut by 5 bases, the J end by 0 bases, with 10 bases between. The CDR3 consists of 14 residues. CDR3: CASSRRDYQETQYF. The CDR3 nucleotides read TGTGCCAGCAGCCGCCGGGACTACCAAGAGACCCAGTACTTC.

The chain carries TRBV6-5 and TRBJ2-2, with D uncertain. The V gene lost 6 bases and the J gene lost 5 bases, with 13 bases spanning the gap. CDR1 and CDR2 (germline): MNHEY, SVGAGI. This CDR3 comprises 14 residues. CDR3 DNA: TGTGCCAGCAGAAGAGTCAGCCAGACCGGGGAGCTGTTTTTT. Its translation: CASRRVSQTGELFF.

The sample holds a few counts of this clone. The same CDR3 arises from other DNA sequences in this sample as well. The genes are TRBV18 and TRBJ2-7; TRBD2 might be the D (5 bases). Deletions cut 2 bases from V and 4 bases from J, with 6 bases between. This CDR3 contains 12 residues. CDR1 is KGHSH and CDR2 is LQKENI in the germline V gene. This chain's CDR3 is CASSPEGYEQYF. CDR3 nucleotide sequence: TGTGCCAGCTCACCAGAGGGATACGAGCAGTACTTC.

The CDR3 DNA sequence: TGCAGTGCTAGACTAGCTGAGACCCAGTACTTC. It encodes CSARLAETQYF. J is TRBJ2-5 and V is TRBV20-1; a weak D match, TRBD2 (5 bases). Germline assignment: CDR1 DFQATT and CDR2 SNEGSKA (reference sequence). CDR3 length: 11 residues. V was pared by 2 bases and J by 5 bases, with 6 bases between.

The chain uses TRBV5-5 and TRBJ2-5; D not certain. Germline CDR1 and CDR2: SGHKS and YYEKEE (reference sequence). The V gene lost 1 base and the J gene lost 1 base, with 8 bases spanning the gap. This CDR3 contains 14 residues. This chain's CDR3 is CASSLSGVQETQYF. The CDR3, as DNA: TGTGCCAGCAGCTTGTCTGGGGTCCAAGAGACCCAGTACTTC.